Shown below are 24 T cell receptor beta chains from a single sample sequenced in a study of shared clonotypes between healthy human individuals. Assay used: immunoSEQ multiplex PCR; TCRdb lists only in-frame clones, some missing. The sample shows around 580,000 clones, roughly 98% of them seen only once. In the naive CD8 group, cells lacked CD45RO and were positively selected for CCR7, so terminally differentiated effector memory CD45RA+ cells were left out. The sequenced sample was naive CD8+ T cells sorted from blood. The receptors originated from a man younger than 40 in good health.

A remark on this clone: The sample contains more than one DNA sequence encoding this CDR3. For the CDR3, the DNA is TGTGCCAGCAGTTTAACAGGACTGGGATACGAGCAGTACTTC. Amino acid sequence: CASSLTGLGYEQYF. The chain combines TRBV27 with TRBJ2-7; either TRBD1 or TRBD2 may fit D (5 bases each). Germline V gene sequence: CDR1 MNHEY, CDR2 SMNVEV (reference sequence). The CDR3 is 14 amino acids. The V end was cut by 2 bases, the J end by 4 bases, with 12 bases between.

The chain couples TRBV19 to TRBJ2-4; perhaps TRBD2 as D (5 bases). V lost 5 bases and J lost 6, with 26 bases in between. The CDR3 sequence is 18 residues long. Germline-derived CDR1 and CDR2 are LNHDA and SQIVND (reference sequence). CDR3 region: CASSLRTRVAIVSNIQYF. Written as DNA, the CDR3 is TGTGCCAGTAGTCTACGGACGAGGGTAGCGATAGTTTCAAACATTCAGTACTTC.

The J gene is TRBJ2-1, the V gene TRBV29-1; TRBD2 aligns across 10 bases. The V gene end was trimmed by 0 bases and the J gene end by 2 bases; junction bases not matched to a gene: 19. Per the germline V gene, CDR1 is SQVTM and CDR2 is ANQGSEA. The CDR3 totals 21 residues. The CDR3 DNA reads TGCAGCGTTGAAGATCGGTCAGGACTAGCGGACCCCTGGGGACCCTACAATGAGCAGTTCTTC. It specifies CSVEDRSGLADPWGPYNEQFF.

This clone has a single count. This chain uses TRBV4-2 with TRBJ2-5; TRBD1 might be the D (6 bases). Germline-derived CDR1 and CDR2 are LGHNA and YNFKEQ. V gave up 2 bases and J gave up 5 bases, with 15 bases separating them. CDR3 length: 15 residues. CDR3 sequence reads: CASSQRDNLGETQYF. CDR3 DNA sequence: TGTGCCAGCAGCCAAAGGGACAACCTAGGCGAGACCCAGTACTTC.

In the case of this clone: The same CDR3 arises from other DNA sequences in this sample as well. The rearrangement links TRBV7-2 to TRBJ1-5; D unclear. Germline CDR1 reads SGHTA; CDR2 reads FQGNSA. Trimming cost V 3 bases and J 7 bases, with 7 bases left between them. CDR3 length equals 12 residues. The CDR3 spells CASSLGYQPQHF. CDR3 bases: TGTGCCAGCAGCTTGGGCTACCAGCCCCAGCATTTT.

J is TRBJ2-7 and V is TRBV11-2; tentative D call: TRBD2 (5 bases). This CDR3 is built from 15 residues. CDR1 SGHAT and CDR2 FQNNGV come from the germline V gene. V lost 5 bases to trimming and J lost 2 bases, with 16 bases between them. CDR3 nucleotides: TGTGCCAGCAGCCGAACCGGTCGGGGAACCTACGAGCAGTACTTC. Translating gives CASSRTGRGTYEQYF.

This chain joins TRBV6-6 and TRBJ1-5, with D perhaps TRBD1 (5 bases). With 5 bases removed from V and 3 bases from J, the gap between germline ends came to 14 bases. The CDR3 has 15 residues. Looked up from germline, CDR1 is MNHNY and CDR2 is SVGAGI (reference sequence). As DNA, the CDR3 is TGTGCCAGCAGTCCTTGGACGGGGCCCAATCAGCCCCAGCATTTT. Amino acid sequence: CASSPWTGPNQPQHF.

V gene TRBV29-1 combines with J gene TRBJ2-1, with 8 bases aligning to TRBD2. CDR1 and CDR2 from the germline V gene are SQVTM and ANQGSEA. V was clipped by 2 bases and J by 8 bases; unmatched bases: 8. The CDR3 covers 14 residues. The CDR3 nucleotides are TGCAGCGTTGAACAGCGGGAGAGGGCCGATGAGCAGTTCTTC. The encoded protein is CSVEQRERADEQFF.

The V and J genes are TRBV9 and TRBJ1-2; possibly TRBD1 for D (5 bases). The CDR3 sequence is 15 residues long. Germline CDR1 reads SGDLS; CDR2 reads YYNGEE. The V end lost 0 bases, the J end lost 6 bases, and 15 bases lay between the germline ends. The CDR3 DNA follows: TGTGCCAGCAGCGTAGGGGGACCCCCGGAGGATGGCTACACCTTC. This encodes CASSVGGPPEDGYTF.

The chain carries TRBV7-9 and TRBJ2-3, with no clear D. V dropped 3 bases and J dropped 4 bases, with 5 bases sitting between them. CDR1 is SEHNR, CDR2 FQNEAQ, per germline (reference sequence). The CDR3 loop spans 12 amino acids. The CDR3 protein is CASSFGSDTQYF. The DNA of the CDR3 is TGTGCCAGCAGCTTTGGGTCAGATACGCAGTATTTT.

In DNA form, the CDR3 reads TGCGCCAGCAGCCAAGACCAATCTAGCGGGAGAACCTACAATGAGCAGTTCTTC. Protein: CASSQDQSSGRTYNEQFF. This sequence joins TRBV4-3 and TRBJ2-1; 10 bases agree with TRBD2. Trimming removed 0 bases from V and 2 bases from J; junction bases left unmatched: 7. This CDR3 has 18 residues. Germline lookup yields CDR1 LGHNA and CDR2 YSLEER.

Only one count was recorded for this clone. The gene calls are TRBV11-2 and TRBJ1-1, with D unclear. This CDR3 is built from 12 residues. With 3 bases removed from V and 7 bases from J, the gap between germline ends came to 9 bases. CDR1 is SGHAT, CDR2 FQNNGV, per germline. The CDR3 nucleotides read TGTGCCAGCAGCTTTGCAGTAATTGAAGCTTTCTTT. The encoded protein is CASSFAVIEAFF.

The chain uses TRBV11-2 and TRBJ2-1; 8 positions agree with TRBD1. V was pared by 1 base and J by 4 bases, with 3 bases of the junction left unmatched. The CDR3 length is 15 residues. Germline-derived CDR1 and CDR2 are SGHAT and FQNNGV. The CDR3 region is CASSLGQGSYNEQFF. DNA of the CDR3: TGTGCCAGCAGCTTAGGACAGGGGTCATACAATGAGCAGTTCTTC.

The chain employs TRBV28 and TRBJ1-2; TRBD1 is a possible D gene (6 bases). V was pared by 2 bases and J by 4 bases, with 14 bases between. The CDR3 has 15 amino acids. The germline gives CDR1 MDHEN, CDR2 SYDVKM. The CDR3 DNA reads TGTGCCAGCAGTTTACCGTCGGGGGCGGGCTATGGCTACACCTTC. Its translation is CASSLPSGAGYGYTF.

This chain connects TRBV6-1 to TRBJ2-1, with D unresolved. V lost 5 bases and J lost 0, with 8 bases in between. The CDR3 is 14 residues long. From germline, CDR1 is MNHNS and CDR2 SASEGT. The CDR3, as DNA: TGTGCCAGCAGTAGTTTAAGCTCCTACAATGAGCAGTTCTTC. Encoded protein: CASSSLSSYNEQFF.

Notes on this clone: Other DNA sequences of this sample code for an identical CDR3. This chain joins TRBV6-5 and TRBJ2-7, with D maybe TRBD1 (5 bases). The CDR3 consists of 12 residues. Per the germline V gene, CDR1 is MNHEY and CDR2 is SVGAGI. Trimming took 6 bases from V and 1 from J, leaving 7 bases between them. In DNA form, the CDR3 reads TGTGCCAGCAGAGGGGTATCCTACGAGCAGTACTTC. This sequence encodes CASRGVSYEQYF.

This chain uses TRBV7-9 with TRBJ2-1; D is undetermined. V was shortened by 4 bases and J by 2 bases, with 21 bases between the two germline ends. The germline gives CDR1 SEHNR, CDR2 FQNEAQ (reference sequence). The CDR3 loop spans 18 amino acids. This chain's CDR3 is CASSSRLRAAFPYNEQFF. The CDR3 bases are TGTGCCAGCAGCTCCCGTTTGCGAGCCGCCTTTCCCTACAATGAGCAGTTCTTC.

The rearrangement uses TRBV13 and TRBJ1-1; 7 positions agree with TRBD1. J was trimmed by 6 bases and V by 4 bases; bases with no gene match: 5. This CDR3 is 13 amino acids long. Germline lookup yields CDR1 PRHDT and CDR2 FYEKMQ (reference sequence). CDR3 sequence reads: CASSYGRGAEAFF. CDR3 in DNA: TGTGCCAGCAGCTATGGCAGGGGGGCTGAAGCTTTCTTT.

A note on this clone: This same CDR3 is encoded by further DNA sequences in the sample. The chain has TRBV27 and TRBJ1-5, with D tentatively TRBD1 (6 bases). CDR1 MNHEY and CDR2 SMNVEV come from the germline V gene (reference sequence). This CDR3 is built from 13 residues. The V and J ends lost 3 bases and 4 bases respectively, with 7 bases between them. The CDR3 here is CASSFTGNQPQHF. The CDR3 nucleotides are TGTGCCAGCAGTTTCACAGGGAATCAGCCCCAGCATTTT.

The chain is built from TRBV7-6 and TRBJ2-3; D is unresolved. Germline lookup yields CDR1 SGHVS and CDR2 FNYEAQ. The CDR3 length is 17 residues. With 5 bases removed from V and 4 bases from J, the gap between germline ends came to 22 bases. The chain's CDR3 is CASSPNPDRRWADTQYF. The CDR3 DNA sequence: TGTGCCAGCAGCCCCAACCCCGATCGAAGATGGGCAGATACGCAGTATTTT.

V usage is TRBV5-1 and J usage is TRBJ2-3; tentative D call: TRBD1 (5 bases). CDR3 length equals 20 residues. V was pared by 4 bases and J by 0 bases, with 27 bases between. Germline CDR1 reads SGHRS; CDR2 reads YFSETQ. The CDR3 DNA sequence: TGCGCCAGCAGCCCTCGTCTGGGGCGAAAAAGAGTGGGAAGCACAGATACGCAGTATTTT. Translating gives CASSPRLGRKRVGSTDTQYF. The variable domain in full, completed from reference TRBV5-1 and TRBJ2-3, reads KAGVTQTPRYLIKTRGQQVTLSCSPISGHRSVSWYQQTPGQGLQFLFEYFSETQRNKGNFPGRFSGRQFSNSRSEMNVSTLELGDSALYLCASSPRLGRKRVGSTDTQYFGPGTRLTVL.

The chain has TRBV10-3 and TRBJ1-5; the match to TRBD1 covers 9 bases. Trimming cost V 3 bases and J 6 bases; bases outside gene matches: 6. The CDR3 spans 15 residues. The V gene's germline CDR1 is ENHRY and CDR2 SYGVKD. CDR3 bases: TGTGCCATCAGTGACTCGGGACAGGGCATTCAGCCCCAGCATTTT. Protein: CAISDSGQGIQPQHF.

The chain is built from TRBV27 and TRBJ2-2; TRBD2 agrees at 8 bases. There are 12 residues in the CDR3. Germline lookup yields CDR1 MNHEY and CDR2 SMNVEV (reference sequence). V shed 8 bases and J 7 bases; nucleotides not matched to a gene: 3. The CDR3 bases are TGTGCCAGCTCGGGGGGGCGCGGGGAGCTGTTTTTT. This encodes CASSGGRGELFF.

The V and J genes are TRBV9 and TRBJ1-1; no reliable D call. The CDR3 consists of 15 residues. The germline V gene has CDR1 SGDLS and CDR2 YYNGEE. Between the trimmed V and J ends, which lost 0 bases and 1 base, there was a span of 10 bases. The CDR3 DNA is TGTGCCAGCAGCGTAGCTGAGGCGAAGAACACTGAAGCTTTCTTT. This sequence encodes CASSVAEAKNTEAFF.